This T cell receptor beta chain was documented in a study of T cells in tumors after PD-1 blockade. Study-level background: Either cemiplimab 350 mg every 2 weeks or pembrolizumab 200 mg every 3 weeks was given. A subset received ongoing vismodegib 150 mg daily alongside anti-PD-1 therapy. Study-wide findings and caveats: Blood contained roughly 43% of the tumor's TCR clonotypes.

Looked up from germline, CDR1 is LGHDT and CDR2 is YNNKEL (reference sequence). This CDR3 is built from 16 residues. Trimming took 5 bases from V and 3 from J; bases not matched to a gene: 6. Genomic DNA template from tumor biopsies or peripheral blood, roughly 616 ng to 6,500 ng input. A word on this clone: What it binds is not known.

Libraries were prepared by immunoSEQ multiplex PCR; TCRdb keeps only in-frame clonotypes and omits some of them. The sample lists approximately 63,000 clones; 74% were seen once. Sequencing was performed on PBMCs, taken after anti-PD-1 treatment. The V gene is TRBV3-1 (or the pseudogene TRBV3-2), the J gene TRBJ2-2; TRBD1 matches 10 bases. This sequence was found in a human donor with basal cell carcinoma. CDR3 nucleotides: TGTGCCAGCAGCTCCCGGGACAGGGGCTACACCGGGGAGCTGTTTTTT. It encodes CASSSRDRGYTGELFF.